These 22 T cell receptor beta chains were sequenced from one sample in a study of post-analysis software for immune sequencing data. General study points: Higher frequency in patients than in controls was seen for roughly five TRBV segments, with TRBV5-6, TRBV5-1 and TRBV20-1 among them.

Every TCR beta cDNA library bore unique molecular identifiers. TCRdb ran MiXCR on the PCR reads and lists one entry per CDR3 protein. The sample lists about 460,000 distinct CDR3 sequences; approximately 46% were seen once. These TCRs are of unknown antigen specificity. The sequenced sample consisted of blood. These TCRs come from a girl aged 5-17 years with multiple sclerosis.

The chain employs TRBV7-8 and TRBJ1-4; D not resolved. There are 13 residues in the CDR3. V lost 5 bases and J lost 7, with 11 bases in between. Per the germline V gene, CDR1 is SGHVS and CDR2 is FQNEAQ. The CDR3 loop reads CASSPTEGEKLFF. CDR3 bases: TGTGCCAGCAGCCCCACGGAGGGTGAAAAACTGTTTTTT.

V is TRBV9 and J is TRBJ1-1; D unclear. V gave up 3 bases and J gave up 4 bases, with 13 bases separating them. Germline CDR1 reads SGDLS; CDR2 reads YYNGEE. The CDR3 contains 14 residues. This CDR3 reads CASSGSLGSTEAFF. CDR3 coding DNA: TGTGCCAGCAGCGGCAGCCTCGGTAGCACTGAAGCTTTCTTT.

V is TRBV27 and J is TRBJ1-1, with 7 nucleotides matching TRBD1. The CDR3 length is 17 residues. The germline CDR1 and CDR2 sequences are MNHEY and SMNVEV (reference sequence). Trimming removed 1 base from V and 3 bases from J; junction bases left unmatched: 11. Here the CDR3 reads CASSLLQGRPDDTEAFF. The CDR3 DNA reads as TGTGCCAGCAGTTTATTACAGGGGCGACCCGATGACACTGAAGCTTTCTTT.

This chain links TRBV15 with TRBJ2-7; possible D gene TRBD2, 7 bases. The J call may be in error: the DNA end matches TRBJ2-5 better. The CDR3 extends over 14 amino acids. Germline CDR1 LNHNV, CDR2 YYDKDF (reference sequence). Here the CDR3 reads CATSTRGGGETQYF. In DNA form, the CDR3 reads TGTGCCACCAGCACCCGAGGGGGGGGCGAGACCCAGTACTTC.

This rearrangement joins TRBV5-1 to TRBJ2-7, with unresolved D. The CDR3 extends over 13 amino acids. Germline CDR1 and CDR2: SGHRS and YFSETQ. V lost 3 bases and J lost 0, with 7 bases in between. Written as DNA, the CDR3 is TGCGCCAGCAGCTCCCAGAACTCCTACGAGCAGTACTTC. It specifies CASSSQNSYEQYF.

The sample holds a few counts of this clonotype. The chain uses TRBV4-1 and TRBJ2-1; tentative D call: TRBD2 (6 bases). CDR3 length: 18 amino acids. CDR1 is MGHRA and CDR2 is YSYEKL in the germline V gene. The germline V and J ends were trimmed by 0 bases and 6 bases, with 21 bases remaining between them. CDR3 DNA sequence: TGCGCCAGCAGCCAAGAAGATATTGGGGGGAGAGTGGGCAATGAGCAGTTCTTC. As protein: CASSQEDIGGRVGNEQFF.

This clonotype turned up a few times. The chain combines TRBV7-2 with TRBJ2-4, with 9 bases matching TRBD1. The DNA end favors TRBJ2-7, so the J call may be wrong. This CDR3 contains 19 residues. Germline V gene sequence: CDR1 SGHTA, CDR2 FQGNSA. The CDR3 reads CASSLSTRISGTGRAEQYF. CDR3 in DNA: TGTGCCAGCAGCTTATCTACTCGGATTTCCGGGACAGGGCGTGCCGAGCAGTACTTC.

This clonotype was detected only a few times. The chain joins TRBV20-1 to TRBJ2-7, with D possibly being TRBD2 (6 bases). Germline CDR1 and CDR2: DFQATT and SNEGSKA (reference sequence). V dropped 0 bases and J dropped 4 bases, with 22 bases sitting between them. The CDR3 contains 17 residues. CDR3 in amino acids: CSARDLAGTAGGYEQYF. Written as DNA, the CDR3 is TGCAGTGCTAGAGATTTGGCCGGGACTGCTGGGGGATACGAGCAGTACTTC.

This clonotype has just a few counts. This sequence joins TRBV5-1 and TRBJ2-3; 11 bases agree with TRBD1. Germline CDR1 SGHRS, CDR2 YFSETQ. Unmatched junction bases numbered 4, after V lost 0 bases and J lost 4 bases. The CDR3 covers 16 residues. The CDR3 spells CASSLEDRGQADTQYF. The CDR3 DNA reads TGCGCCAGCAGCTTGGAGGACAGGGGGCAGGCAGATACGCAGTATTTT.

The CDR3 sequence is CSARDATGGLNEQFF. The CDR3 region has the DNA TGCAGTGCTAGAGATGCGACGGGAGGACTGAATGAGCAGTTCTTC. This chain links TRBV20-1 with TRBJ2-1, with 7 bases that match TRBD2. Germline trimming cut 0 bases from V and 7 bases from J; bases unmatched to any gene: 9. The CDR3 runs 15 residues. Per the germline V gene, CDR1 is DFQATT and CDR2 is SNEGSKA (reference sequence).

The rearrangement links TRBV12-3 or TRBV12-4 to TRBJ2-4; TRBD1 is a possible D gene (5 bases). V was shortened by 5 bases and J by 0 bases, with 14 bases between the two germline ends. The CDR3 length is 16 residues. The CDR3 is CASSLTGPLAKNIQYF. The CDR3, as DNA: TGTGCCAGCAGTCTCACAGGACCCTTAGCCAAAAACATTCAGTACTTC.

This clonotype was counted between two and nine times. The chain links TRBV29-1 to TRBJ1-2; D is uncertain. The CDR3 has 11 amino acids. The germline V gene encodes CDR1 SQVTM and CDR2 ANQGSEA. Between the trimmed V and J ends, which lost 7 bases and 7 bases, there was a span of 13 bases. CDR3 in DNA: TGCAGCGCGGAGGAGCGGGGTGGCTACACCTTC. Encoded protein: CSAEERGGYTF.

The table lists this clonotype with a few counts. The chain joins TRBV6-6 to TRBJ2-1; the D gene is possibly TRBD1 (6 bases). The germline V and J ends were trimmed by 8 bases and 0 bases, with 17 bases remaining between them. The CDR3 extends over 16 amino acids. Germline V gene data show CDR1 as MNHNY and CDR2 as SVGAGI (reference sequence). The CDR3 here is CASRGPLGGSYNEQFF. CDR3 in DNA: TGTGCCAGCCGCGGTCCATTAGGGGGCTCCTACAATGAGCAGTTCTTC.

This sequence joins TRBV27 and TRBJ2-7; 7 positions match TRBD1. J lost 3 bases, V lost 3 bases, and 5 bases had no gene match. Germline-derived CDR1 and CDR2 are MNHEY and SMNVEV (reference sequence). This CDR3 has 14 residues. CDR3 protein: CASSFGDRDYEQYF. CDR3 coding DNA: TGTGCCAGCAGTTTCGGAGACAGGGACTACGAGCAGTACTTC.

This clonotype was counted between two and nine times. V is TRBV6-5 and J is TRBJ2-1; 7 bases fit TRBD2. CDR1 MNHEY and CDR2 SVGAGI come from the germline V gene. The trim removed 7 bases at V and 1 base at J, leaving 7 bases unmatched. CDR3 length: 15 residues. The CDR3 DNA follows: TGTGCCAGCAACTCCGGGACTACATCCTACAATGAGCAGTTCTTC. This encodes CASNSGTTSYNEQFF.

This clonotype was observed a handful of times. This chain connects TRBV12-3 or TRBV12-4 to TRBJ2-7, with 8 bases fitting TRBD2. This CDR3 spans 14 amino acids. With V trimmed by 6 bases and J by 2 bases, 6 bases remained unmatched. DNA of the CDR3: TGTGCCAGCAGGATAGCGGGGACGACCTACGAGCAGTACTTC. Its protein product is CASRIAGTTYEQYF.

This clonotype was seen a few times. The chain employs TRBV12-3 or TRBV12-4 and TRBJ1-2; a weak D match, TRBD1 (6 bases). Trimming left V 3 bases short and J 4 bases short, with 12 bases between. The CDR3 is made up of 14 amino acids. CDR3: CASSFRGLSYGYTF. The CDR3 region has the DNA TGTGCCAGCAGTTTCAGGGGTTTAAGCTATGGCTACACCTTC.

The chain uses TRBV20-1 and TRBJ2-5, with 9 bases that match TRBD2. Germline loops: CDR1 DFQATT, CDR2 SNEGSKA (reference sequence). With 3 bases clipped from V and 0 bases from J, the junction kept 5 bases outside the gene matches. This CDR3 contains 15 residues. CDR3 loop: CSARKLAGYQETQYF. The CDR3 DNA is TGCAGTGCTAGGAAGCTAGCGGGGTACCAAGAGACCCAGTACTTC.

This clonotype was counted only a few times. This chain connects TRBV28 to TRBJ1-6, with D possibly being TRBD1 (5 bases). CDR1 is MDHEN and CDR2 is SYDVKM in the germline V gene. Trimming removed 5 bases at V and 7 bases at J, with 15 bases between. The CDR3 has 15 residues. The CDR3 coding sequence is TGTGCCAGCAGTGCGCGCTGGGACGGGAATTCACCCCTCCACTTT. This gives the protein CASSARWDGNSPLHF. The full variable domain, its missing parts supplied by reference TRBV28 and TRBJ1-6, is DVKVTQSSRYLVKRTGEKVFLECVQDMDHENMFWYRQDPGLGLRLIYFSYDVKMKEKGDIPEGYSVSREKKERFSLILESASTNQTSMYLCASSARWDGNSPLHFGNGTRLTVT.

The rearrangement joins TRBV7-9 to TRBJ2-6; 8 bases map to TRBD1. The CDR3 has 16 amino acids. Germline trimming cut 6 bases from V and 3 bases from J; bases unmatched to any gene: 7. Germline V gene lookup returns CDR1 SEHNR and CDR2 FQNEAQ (reference sequence). The CDR3 is CASSYTGGLGANVLTF. CDR3 nucleotides: TGTGCCAGCAGTTATACAGGGGGTCTTGGGGCCAACGTCCTGACTTTC.

This clonotype turned up a few times. The chain recombines TRBV10-1 with TRBJ2-1, with TRBD1 identical over 12 bases. This CDR3 contains 17 residues. V trimming: 0 bases; J trimming: 9 bases; junction bases outside the gene matches: 9. Germline CDR1 reads WNHNN; CDR2 reads SYGVQD (reference sequence). The CDR3 loop is CASSESSGGQGAFEQFF. CDR3 nucleotides: TGCGCCAGCAGTGAGTCCTCAGGGGGACAGGGGGCGTTTGAGCAGTTCTTC.

V usage is TRBV28 and J usage is TRBJ1-2; 9 bases line up with TRBD1. Unmatched junction bases numbered 10, after V lost 3 bases and J lost 8 bases. The CDR3 covers 15 residues. Germline V gene lookup returns CDR1 MDHEN and CDR2 SYDVKM. For the CDR3, the DNA is TGTGCCAGCAGTTTCAGGGACAGGGTGGATGAGGGCTACACCTTC. Its protein product is CASSFRDRVDEGYTF.